Listed here is a single T cell receptor beta chain. TCR beta VDJ and CDR3 profiling used genomic DNA as template. Via MiXCR, TCRdb re-called the reads, giving one row per CDR3 protein. The data contain about 58,000 distinct CDR3 sequences, roughly 60% of them singletons. These data come from a study of CD8+CD57+ T cells in acquired aplastic anemia. Those patients picked for sequencing had displayed CD8+CD57+ cell expansion on flow cytometry. The specimen was sorted CD4+, CD8+, or CD8+CD57+ T cells (not recorded which) from PBMCs. This sequence was found in a human donor with aplastic anemia.

The CDR3 DNA follows: TGTGCCACTAGGCGGGGGTACTCCTACGAGCAGTACTTC. The encoded protein is CATRRGYSYEQYF. The rearrangement links TRBV6-1 to TRBJ2-5, with 7 bases identical to TRBD2. The end of the DNA fits TRBJ2-7 better, so the J call may be wrong. Germline V lookup: CDR1 MNHNS, CDR2 SASEGT. The CDR3 runs to 13 residues.